The present T cell receptor (beta chain) was sequenced within a study of control samples from healthy donors and cancer patients. TCRdb's table, derived via immunoSEQ multiplex PCR, lists solely in-frame clones and lacks some. This table has 45,000 to 55,000 clones, roughly 92% appearing once. Trimming stripped 2 bases from V and 5 bases from J, with 15 bases between. This CDR3 contains 15 residues. The germline CDR1 and CDR2 sequences are MNHEY and SVGAGI. The clonotype was recovered from a woman in her fifties or sixties with head and neck cancer. Material for sequencing was PBMCs. The V call is TRBV6-5, the J call TRBJ1-2; D perhaps matches TRBD1 (6 bases). The CDR3 sequence: CASSYSSNRAYGYTF. The DNA for the CDR3 is TGTGCCAGCAGTTACAGTTCAAACAGGGCTTATGGCTACACCTTC.